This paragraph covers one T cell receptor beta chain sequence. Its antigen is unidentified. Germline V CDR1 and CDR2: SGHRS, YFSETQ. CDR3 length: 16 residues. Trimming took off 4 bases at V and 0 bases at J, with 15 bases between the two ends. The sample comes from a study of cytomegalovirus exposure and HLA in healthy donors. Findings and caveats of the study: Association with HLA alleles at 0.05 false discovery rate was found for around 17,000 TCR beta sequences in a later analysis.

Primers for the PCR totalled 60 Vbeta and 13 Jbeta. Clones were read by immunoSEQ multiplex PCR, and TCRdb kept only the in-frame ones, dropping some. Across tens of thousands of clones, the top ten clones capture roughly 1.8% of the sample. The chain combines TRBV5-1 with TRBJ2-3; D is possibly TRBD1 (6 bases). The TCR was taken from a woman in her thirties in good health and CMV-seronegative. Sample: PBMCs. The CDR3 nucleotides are TGCGCCAGCAGCCCGGCGGCAGGGGTTAGCACAGATACGCAGTATTTT. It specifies CASSPAAGVSTDTQYF.